This T cell receptor (beta chain) came from a study of T cell responses to AZD1222 COVID-19 vaccine. Concerning this clone: The antigen remains unidentified.

Study findings and constraints: Possibly, clonal diversity was underestimated; donors were largely white British and included more females. Spike was spanned by vaccine-associated CD4 TCRs, which were dominant at 160-218 and 743-854.

Assay: immunoSEQ multiplex PCR; the TCRdb copy retains only in-frame clones and omits some. The data show around 140,000 clones, with around nine tenths seen just once and approximately 5.4% held by the top ten. This CDR3 is built from 16 residues. Germline V gene sequence: CDR1 SNHLY, CDR2 FYNNEI. V gave up 3 bases and J gave up 4 bases; unmatched junction bases: 5. Sequencing was performed on peripheral blood, taken on day 0 of AZD1222 vaccination. The sequence was obtained from an adult in good health. This rearrangement joins TRBV2 to TRBJ2-2, with TRBD2 matching 10 bases. The CDR3 loop is CASSDGWTSGTGELFF. CDR3 DNA sequence: TGTGCCAGCAGTGATGGTTGGACTAGCGGCACCGGGGAGCTGTTTTTT.